The source of this T cell receptor beta chain is a study of shared clonotypes between healthy human individuals. Study-level findings and limits: Sorted-subset sequencing was shown by rarefaction to be incomplete despite large depth. Memory subsets generally showed lower estimated richness than naive subsets.

Naivety among CD8 cells was defined by CD45RO negativity and positive CCR7 selection, thereby excluding terminally differentiated effector memory CD45RA+ cells. Germline lookup yields CDR1 SQVTM and CDR2 ANQGSEA. The V gene lost 6 bases and the J gene lost 3 bases, with 16 bases spanning the gap. The CDR3 is 14 amino acids. The assay used deep level. The assay was immunoSEQ multiplex PCR, and TCRdb's table has in-frame clones only and misses some. The sample lists 700,000 to 950,000 clones; approximately 97% were seen once. Turning to this clone: The antigen remains unidentified.

The TCR sequence derives from a man aged 25-40 years in good health. Input material: naive CD8+ T cells sorted from blood. The rearrangement uses TRBV29-1 and TRBJ2-3, with a weak D call TRBD2 (5 bases). The CDR3 DNA follows: TGCAGCGTGTCCCCTCCGGGGTCAACAGATACGCAGTATTTT. Amino acid sequence: CSVSPPGSTDTQYF.